The 15 T cell receptor beta chains listed next were all sequenced from one sample in a study of T cells after yellow fever vaccination. TCRdb re-derived calls from the 5' RACE reads in MiXCR, one entry per CDR3 protein. The data hold around 160,000 distinct CDR3 sequences, with under 7.5% observed a single time. Specimen: CD4+ T cells sorted from PBMCs, collected roughly 5 days after the first yellow fever vaccination. Receptor source: a man between 18 and 29 years old who received the YFV17D yellow fever vaccine.

This clonotype came up many times. The chain combines TRBV5-1 with TRBJ2-1; 9 bases match TRBD2. Germline values: CDR1 SGHRS, CDR2 YFSETQ. The CDR3 has 15 residues. The V segment lost 3 bases and the J segment 10 bases; nucleotides outside the gene matches: 11. CDR3 bases: TGCGCCAGCAGCTATACCCTAGCGGGGACTGGAGAGCAGTTCTTC. This sequence encodes CASSYTLAGTGEQFF.

This clonotype came up many times. V and J are TRBV9 and TRBJ1-2; 7 nucleotides agree with TRBD1. The CDR3 totals 13 residues. Looked up from germline, CDR1 is SGDLS and CDR2 is YYNGEE. J was trimmed by 6 bases and V by 3 bases; bases with no gene match: 5. The CDR3 bases are TGTGCCAGCAGCGCCGGGGACAGAAATGGCTACACCTTC. Its translation is CASSAGDRNGYTF.

This chain uses TRBV12-3 or TRBV12-4 with TRBJ1-5; no clear D gene. Between the trimmed V and J ends, which lost 1 base and 6 bases, there was a span of 10 bases. The CDR3 totals 14 residues. CDR3 residues: CASSLGIGRQPQHF. The DNA for the CDR3 is TGTGCCAGCAGTTTAGGAATAGGGCGTCAGCCCCAGCATTTT.

This clonotype has a handful of counts. DNA of the CDR3: TGTGCCAGCAGTTCTCCGGGACAGGGATACTACGAGCAGTACGTC. Amino acid sequence: CASSSPGQGYYEQYV. The gene calls are TRBV6-5 and TRBJ2-7, with 9 bases matching TRBD1. Germline V gene data show CDR1 as MNHEY and CDR2 as SVGAGI. The trim removed 4 bases at V and 3 bases at J, leaving 7 bases unmatched. This CDR3 has 15 residues.

This clonotype was observed at least ten times. V and J are TRBV5-6 and TRBJ2-2, with a possible D match to TRBD1 (6 bases). V was clipped by 2 bases and J by 5 bases, with 10 bases between them. The CDR3 extends over 14 amino acids. The V gene's germline CDR1 is SGHDT and CDR2 YYEEEE. Here the CDR3 DNA reads TGTGCCAGCAGCTTTCCAGGGGCAACCGGGGAGCTGTTTTTT. Translating it yields CASSFPGATGELFF.

This clonotype was detected only a few times. V gene TRBV7-2 combines with J gene TRBJ2-7; 8 nucleotides match TRBD2. The CDR3 contains 17 residues. Germline V gene data show CDR1 as SGHTA and CDR2 as FQGNSA. Unmatched junction bases numbered 14, after V lost 5 bases and J lost 2 bases. The CDR3 region has the DNA TGTGCCAGCAGCACCCGGGGAAGCGGGGGACTAACCTACGAGCAGTACTTC. Its translation is CASSTRGSGGLTYEQYF.

This clonotype was observed at least ten times. This sequence joins TRBV20-1 and TRBJ2-5, with D unresolved. The V and J ends lost 3 bases and 5 bases respectively, with 10 bases between them. Germline CDR1 is DFQATT and CDR2 is SNEGSKA (reference sequence). The length of the CDR3 is 12 residues. For the CDR3, the DNA is TGCAGTGCTAGCGCGGTGGGGGAGACCCAGTACTTC. Translating gives CSASAVGETQYF.

Ten or more counts support this clonotype. This chain connects TRBV18 to TRBJ2-2; 10 nucleotides match TRBD1. The V and J ends lost 6 bases and 4 bases, in that order; junction bases with no gene match: 5. In germline, CDR1 is KGHSH, CDR2 LQKENI. The CDR3 length is 15 residues. CDR3 in DNA: TGTGCCAGCTCGCCAGGGACAGGGGCCACCGGGGAGCTGTTTTTT. Amino acid sequence: CASSPGTGATGELFF.

In this sample, this clonotype turned up many times. The chain couples TRBV2 to TRBJ2-3; the match to TRBD2 covers 12 bases. Germline-derived CDR1 and CDR2 are SNHLY and FYNNEI. The ends lost 7 bases at V and 4 bases at J; junction bases unmatched: 6. The CDR3 loop spans 15 amino acids. For the CDR3, the DNA is TGTGCCAGCACCAGGCTAGCGGGGGGGCCAGATACGCAGTATTTT. As protein: CASTRLAGGPDTQYF.

The chain links TRBV3-1 to TRBJ2-4; 7 nucleotides match TRBD2. V lost 4 bases to trimming and J lost 6 bases; unmatched junction nucleotides: 3. The CDR3 is made up of 13 amino acids. The V gene's germline CDR1 is LGHDT and CDR2 YNNKEL (reference sequence). The CDR3 region is CASSPGGTNIQYF. The CDR3 nucleotides are TGTGCCAGCAGCCCCGGGGGGACAAACATTCAGTACTTC.

In this sample, this clonotype turned up a few times. The chain uses TRBV5-1 and TRBJ2-5, with D perhaps TRBD2 (6 bases). Germline CDR1 SGHRS, CDR2 YFSETQ. The CDR3 runs 16 residues. Trimming took off 7 bases at V and 4 bases at J, with 23 bases between the two ends. For the CDR3, the DNA is TGCGCCAGCCGCAGGTTCCCGGCGGAGGGAATAGAGACCCAGTACTTC. Translated, it gives CASRRFPAEGIETQYF.

This clonotype was counted ten times or more. The gene calls are TRBV6-1 and TRBJ2-3; TRBD2 matches 7 bases. CDR3 length: 15 amino acids. Trimming removed 3 bases from V and 2 bases from J; junction bases left unmatched: 5. Germline V lookup: CDR1 MNHNS, CDR2 SASEGT. The CDR3 DNA reads TGTGCCAGCAGTGAGAGCGGGGTCTACACAGATACGCAGTATTTT. This translates into CASSESGVYTDTQYF.

V is TRBV28 and J is TRBJ2-7; 11 bases fit TRBD1. Trimming at V came to 5 bases and at J to 5 bases, leaving 11 bases not matched to a gene. This CDR3 is 16 amino acids long. Germline assignment: CDR1 MDHEN and CDR2 SYDVKM. CDR3 sequence reads: CASSPPPGQGVNEQYV. CDR3 coding DNA: TGTGCCAGCAGTCCCCCCCCGGGACAGGGGGTAAACGAGCAGTACGTC.

This clonotype was seen at least ten times. The J gene is TRBJ2-3, the V gene TRBV11-2, with D perhaps TRBD1 (6 bases). Germline V gene data show CDR1 as SGHAT and CDR2 as FQNNGV. The CDR3 is made up of 12 amino acids. Trimming took 8 bases from V and 7 from J, leaving 13 bases between them. In DNA form, the CDR3 reads TGTGCCAGCGCCACAGGGCAAAATACGCAGTATTTT. This codes for CASATGQNTQYF.

This clonotype was seen at least ten times. DNA of the CDR3: TGTGCCAGCAGCTCGAGGGACAGGGGATCCCTCTACGAGCAGTACTTC. Translated: CASSSRDRGSLYEQYF. This rearrangement joins TRBV5-8 to TRBJ2-7, with 10 bases that match TRBD1. The CDR3 loop spans 16 amino acids. The trim removed 3 bases at V and 3 bases at J, leaving 9 bases unmatched. Germline CDR1 and CDR2: SGHTS and YDEGEE.